The 7 T cell receptor beta chains listed next were all sequenced from one sample in a study of T cells in women clearing cervical HPV infection. Sequencing was performed with immunoSEQ multiplex PCR; in TCRdb, only in-frame clones are kept and a portion is missing. This sample contains some 37,000 clones. The sample comprised blood buffy coat. Receptors were obtained from a woman aged 18 to 75 with a cervical HPV16 infection that either progressed to CIN3+ or cleared (not recorded which).

The CDR3: CASSSSQGAWNEQFF. The covered CDR3 bases are TGTGCCAGCAGCTCATCACAGGGGGCATGGAATGAG. The V gene is TRBV7-2, the J gene TRBJ2-1; 9 bases match TRBD1. The read terminates 3 residues before the CDR3 end, so the remaining end is supplied by the germline J gene. J was trimmed by 7 bases and V by 4 bases; bases with no gene match: 8. Germline V lookup: CDR1 SGHTA, CDR2 FQGNSA. The length of the CDR3 is 15 residues. Together with reference TRBV7-2 and TRBJ2-1, the CDR3 gives the full variable domain: GAGVSQSPSNKVTEKGKDVELRCDPISGHTALYWYRQSLGQGLEFLIYFQGNSAPDKSGLPSDRFSAERTGGSVSTLTIQRTQQEDSAVYLCASSSSQGAWNEQFFGPGTRLTVL.

Notes on this clone: The read gets to within 3 residues of the CDR3 end, and the germline J gene fills in the rest. This chain links TRBV6-2 or TRBV6-3 with TRBJ2-1, with a weak D call TRBD1 (5 bases). Deletions cut 6 bases from V and 3 bases from J, with 12 bases between. From germline, CDR1 is MNHEY and CDR2 SVGEGT. The CDR3 consists of 14 residues. The sequenced part of the CDR3 DNA is TGTGCCAGCAGAGGGGATCACAACTACAATGAG. It specifies CASRGDHNYNE. The whole CDR3 reads CASRGDHNYNEQFF.

About this clone itself: The missing CDR3 end, 3 residues past where the read stops, is filled in from the germline J gene. The J gene is TRBJ2-5, the V gene TRBV28; TRBD1 aligns across 8 bases. V lost 10 bases to trimming and J lost 4 bases; unmatched junction nucleotides: 11. CDR1 and CDR2 from the germline V gene are MDHEN and SYDVKM. This CDR3 has 14 amino acids. The sequenced part of the CDR3 DNA is TGTGCCACCAGATTAACAGGGGGAGGAGAGACC. Protein sequence: CATRLTGGGET. Given in full, the CDR3 is CATRLTGGGETQYF.

On this clone itself: A read error may account for a junction end that differs from germline. The read gets to within 3 residues of the CDR3 end, and the germline J gene fills in the rest. Other DNA sequences in this specimen translate into the identical CDR3. The chain has TRBV13 and TRBJ2-3, with D perhaps matching TRBD2 (6 bases). This CDR3 is 15 amino acids long. The V gene's germline CDR1 is PRHDT and CDR2 FYEKMQ (reference sequence). The CDR3 sequence is CASNLFGGGTDTQYF. The sequenced CDR3 bases are TGTGCCAGCAACTTATTCGGCGGGGGCACAGATACG.

In regard to this clone: The read is 3 residues too short to cover the CDR3 end, so that end is filled in from the germline J gene. This chain joins TRBV2 and TRBJ2-1; D unresolved. V dropped 6 bases and J dropped 8 bases, with 11 bases sitting between them. CDR1 and CDR2 from the germline V gene are SNHLY and FYNNEI. CDR3 size: 12 residues. The sequenced CDR3 bases are TGTGCCAGCAGCTTTAGTAGCTATGAG. Residues: CASSFSSYE. The full CDR3 is CASSFSSYEQFF.

On this clone itself: The sequenced fragment ends 3 residues before the CDR3 boundary, so the rest is inferred from the germline J gene. The genes are TRBV5-6 and TRBJ1-4; 7 bases are shared with TRBD1. CDR1 is SGHDT and CDR2 is YYEEEE in the germline V gene. Germline trimming cut 4 bases from V and 8 bases from J; bases unmatched to any gene: 8. The CDR3 has 14 residues. The CDR3 loop is CASSTTGSGEKLFF. Incomplete CDR3 DNA: TGTGCCAGCAGCACGACAGGGTCAGGGGAAAAA.

Turning to this clone: The observed sequence ends 3 residues before the CDR3 terminus, with the missing tail filled in from the germline J gene. The gene calls are TRBV25-1 and TRBJ1-5; possibly TRBD1 for D (6 bases). V was clipped by 2 bases and J by 3 bases, with 11 bases between them. The CDR3 has 15 amino acids. The germline gives CDR1 MGHDK, CDR2 SYGVNS. The CDR3 sequence: CASSEHTGSNQPQHF. CDR3 DNA (partial): TGTGCCAGCAGTGAACACACAGGGTCCAATCAGCCC.